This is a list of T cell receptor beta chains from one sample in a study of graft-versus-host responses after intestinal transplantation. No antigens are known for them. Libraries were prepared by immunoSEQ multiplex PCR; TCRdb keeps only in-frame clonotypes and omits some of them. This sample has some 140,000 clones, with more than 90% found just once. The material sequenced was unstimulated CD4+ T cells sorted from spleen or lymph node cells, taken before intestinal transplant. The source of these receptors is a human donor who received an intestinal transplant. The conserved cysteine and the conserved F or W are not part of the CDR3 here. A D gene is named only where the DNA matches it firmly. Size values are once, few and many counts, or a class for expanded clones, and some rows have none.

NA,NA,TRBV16,ASSQGNKQPQH
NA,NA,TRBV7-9,ASSLYLENTEAF
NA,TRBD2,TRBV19,ASSPGRLAGLSIQETQY
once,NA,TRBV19,ASSEGASGNTIY
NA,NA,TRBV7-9,ASSLFIDQPQH
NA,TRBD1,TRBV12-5,ASGLVGDRANEQF
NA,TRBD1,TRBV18,ASSGTGETEAF
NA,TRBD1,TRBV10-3,AAEQGISGNTIY
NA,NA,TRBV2,ASNLLRYEQY
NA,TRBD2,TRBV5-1,ASSSIPAGGSSYNEQF
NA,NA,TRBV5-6,ASSLGGEETQY
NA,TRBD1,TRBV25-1,ASSYSTGNSPLH
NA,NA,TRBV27,ASRQGSLPLH
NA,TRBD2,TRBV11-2,ASSFRSGGVDTQY
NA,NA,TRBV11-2,AIKTDPNTEAF
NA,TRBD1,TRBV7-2,ASSFGQGLRGYT
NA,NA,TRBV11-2,ASRRDGPEAF
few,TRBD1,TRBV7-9,ASSRGQGAQPQH
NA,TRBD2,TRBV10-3,AISGGTSGKETQY
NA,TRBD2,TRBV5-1,ASSYGTSGRSSYEQY
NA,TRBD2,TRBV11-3,ASSRRLAGDYEQY
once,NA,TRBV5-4,ASSLNGAKGETQY
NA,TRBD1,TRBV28,ASSILGQGRVHIQY
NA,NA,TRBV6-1,AISSYEQY
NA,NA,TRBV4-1,ASSQGPQPRVDTQY
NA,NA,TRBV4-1,ASSSGQANTGELF
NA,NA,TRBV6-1,ASSEVLYNEQF
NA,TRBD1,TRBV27,ASSPDRGTTLYGYT
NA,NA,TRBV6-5,ASSYETVNSPLH
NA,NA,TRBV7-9,ASSLEGPFGEQF
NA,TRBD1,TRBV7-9,ASSLTQGFDYGYT
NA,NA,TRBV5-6,ASSLRLGRSSTDTQY
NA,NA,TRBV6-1,ASSDRRDTQY
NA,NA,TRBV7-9,ASSLGRGFSLNEQF
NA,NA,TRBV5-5,ASSLGVSKQY
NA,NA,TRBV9,ASSVGVSDMEPQH
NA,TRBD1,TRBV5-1,ASSTDRVNSPLH
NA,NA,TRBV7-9,ASSLHKGTDTQY
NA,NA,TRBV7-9,ASSPSSGANVLT
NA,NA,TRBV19,ASRPRGSTDTQY
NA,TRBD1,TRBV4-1,ASSQRPGQGSYGYT
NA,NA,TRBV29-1,SVRTPITEAF
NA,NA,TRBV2,ASSGLSKSPLH
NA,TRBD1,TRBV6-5,ASSYSRGEQY
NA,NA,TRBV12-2,ASRLKIAGGGSKKTQY
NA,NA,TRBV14,ASSQGQPGDTIY
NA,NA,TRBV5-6,ASSPTPGRVYEQY
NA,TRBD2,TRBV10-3,AATSGNTGELF
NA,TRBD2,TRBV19,ASSILTSGYYNEQF
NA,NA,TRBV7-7,ASSLYSASQETQY
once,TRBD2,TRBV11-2,ASSPSGGAGVYQETQY
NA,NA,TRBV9,ASSVVGGPGETQY